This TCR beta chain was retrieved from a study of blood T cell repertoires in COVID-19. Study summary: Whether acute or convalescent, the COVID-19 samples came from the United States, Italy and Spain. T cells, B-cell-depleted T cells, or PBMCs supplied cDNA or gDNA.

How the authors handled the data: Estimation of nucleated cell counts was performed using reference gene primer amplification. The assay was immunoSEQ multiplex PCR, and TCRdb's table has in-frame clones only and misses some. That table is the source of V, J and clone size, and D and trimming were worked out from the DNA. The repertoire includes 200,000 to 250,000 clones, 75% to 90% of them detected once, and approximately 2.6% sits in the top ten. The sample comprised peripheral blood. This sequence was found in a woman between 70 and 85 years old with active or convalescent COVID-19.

The CDR3 sequence is CASSPFVGERAPLHF. The CDR3 coding sequence is TGTGCCAGCAGTCCCTTTGTCGGGGAGAGGGCACCCCTCCACTTT. The chain recombines TRBV28 with TRBJ1-6; D not resolved. The CDR3 sequence is 15 residues long. Germline V CDR1 and CDR2: MDHEN, SYDVKM. V was pared by 5 bases and J by 11 bases, with 19 bases between.